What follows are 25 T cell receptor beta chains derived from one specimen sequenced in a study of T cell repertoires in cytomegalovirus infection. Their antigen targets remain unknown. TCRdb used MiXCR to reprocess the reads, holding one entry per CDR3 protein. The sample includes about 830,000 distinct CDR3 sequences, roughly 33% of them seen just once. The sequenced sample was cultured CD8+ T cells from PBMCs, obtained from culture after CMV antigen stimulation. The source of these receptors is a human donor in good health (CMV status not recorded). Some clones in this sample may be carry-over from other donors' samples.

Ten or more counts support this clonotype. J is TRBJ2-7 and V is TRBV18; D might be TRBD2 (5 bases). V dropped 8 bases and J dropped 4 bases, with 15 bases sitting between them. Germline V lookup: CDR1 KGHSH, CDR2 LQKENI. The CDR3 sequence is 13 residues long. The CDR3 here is CASSPGRGYEQYV. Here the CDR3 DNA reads TGTGCCAGCAGCCCCGGTCGGGGTTACGAGCAGTACGTC.

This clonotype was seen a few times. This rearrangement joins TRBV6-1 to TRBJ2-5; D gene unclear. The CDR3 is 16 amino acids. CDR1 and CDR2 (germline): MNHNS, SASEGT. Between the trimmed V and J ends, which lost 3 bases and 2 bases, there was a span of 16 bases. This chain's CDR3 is CASSDSWTALQETQYF. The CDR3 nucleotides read TGTGCCAGCAGTGACTCGTGGACGGCGCTTCAAGAGACCCAGTACTTC.

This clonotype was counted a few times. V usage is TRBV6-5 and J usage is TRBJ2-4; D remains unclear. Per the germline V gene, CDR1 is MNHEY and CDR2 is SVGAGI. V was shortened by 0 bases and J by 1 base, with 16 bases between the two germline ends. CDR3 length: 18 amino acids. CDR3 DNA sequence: TGTGCCAGCAGTTACTCGATAGGATCTCCGAAGGCCAAAAACATTCAGTACTTC. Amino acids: CASSYSIGSPKAKNIQYF.

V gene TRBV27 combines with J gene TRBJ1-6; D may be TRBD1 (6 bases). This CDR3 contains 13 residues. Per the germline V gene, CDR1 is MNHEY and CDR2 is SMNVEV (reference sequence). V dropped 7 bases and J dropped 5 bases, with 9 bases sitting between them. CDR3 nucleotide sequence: TGTGCCAGCAAGGGACAACATAATTCACCCCTCCACTTT. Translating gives CASKGQHNSPLHF.

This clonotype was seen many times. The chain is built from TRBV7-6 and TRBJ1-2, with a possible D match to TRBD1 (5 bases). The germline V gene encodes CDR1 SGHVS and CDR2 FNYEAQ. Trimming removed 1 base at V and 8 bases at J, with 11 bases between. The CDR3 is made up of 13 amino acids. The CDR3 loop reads CASSLGPGRGYTF. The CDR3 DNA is TGTGCCAGCAGCTTAGGCCCGGGGCGCGGCTACACCTTC.

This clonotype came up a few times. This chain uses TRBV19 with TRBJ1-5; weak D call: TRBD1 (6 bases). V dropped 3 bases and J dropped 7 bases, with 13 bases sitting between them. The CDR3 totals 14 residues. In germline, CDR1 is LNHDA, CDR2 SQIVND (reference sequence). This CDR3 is CASSMTGLSQPQHF. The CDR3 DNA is TGTGCCAGTAGTATGACAGGCTTATCCCAGCCCCAGCATTTT.

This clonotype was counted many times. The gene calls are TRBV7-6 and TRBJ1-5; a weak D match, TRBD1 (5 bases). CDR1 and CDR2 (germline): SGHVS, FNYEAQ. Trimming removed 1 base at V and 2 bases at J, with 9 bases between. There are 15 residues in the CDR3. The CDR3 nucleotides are TGTGCCAGCAGCTTAGTGGGGGGAGGCAATCAGCCCCAGCATTTT. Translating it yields CASSLVGGGNQPQHF.

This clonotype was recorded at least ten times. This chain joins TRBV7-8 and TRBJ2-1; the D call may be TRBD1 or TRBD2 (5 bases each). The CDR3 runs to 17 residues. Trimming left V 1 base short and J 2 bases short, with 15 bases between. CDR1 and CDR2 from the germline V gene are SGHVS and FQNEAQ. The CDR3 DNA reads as TGTGCCAGCAGCTTAGTCGCGACTACGGGGCCCTACAATGAGCAGTTCTTC. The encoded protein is CASSLVATTGPYNEQFF.

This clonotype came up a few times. CDR3: CASSERGGEAQPQHF. In DNA, the CDR3 is TGTGCCAGCAGTGAAAGGGGGGGAGAGGCCCAGCCCCAGCATTTT. The genes are TRBV6-1 and TRBJ1-5; a possible D gene is TRBD1 (6 bases). Germline CDR1 is MNHNS and CDR2 is SASEGT. The CDR3 loop spans 15 amino acids. V gave up 2 bases and J gave up 7 bases, with 15 bases separating them.

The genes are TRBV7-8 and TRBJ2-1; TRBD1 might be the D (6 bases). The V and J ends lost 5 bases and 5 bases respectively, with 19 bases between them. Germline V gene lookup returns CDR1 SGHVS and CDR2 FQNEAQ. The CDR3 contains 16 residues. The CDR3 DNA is TGTGCCAGCAGCGCACCAGGGGTGAAGTGGGACAATGAGCAGTTCTTC. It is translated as CASSAPGVKWDNEQFF.

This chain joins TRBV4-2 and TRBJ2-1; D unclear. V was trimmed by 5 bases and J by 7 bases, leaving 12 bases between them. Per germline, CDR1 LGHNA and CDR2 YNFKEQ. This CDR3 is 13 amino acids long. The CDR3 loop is CASSNYLRNEQFF. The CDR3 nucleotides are TGTGCCAGCAGCAATTACCTTAGGAATGAGCAGTTCTTC.

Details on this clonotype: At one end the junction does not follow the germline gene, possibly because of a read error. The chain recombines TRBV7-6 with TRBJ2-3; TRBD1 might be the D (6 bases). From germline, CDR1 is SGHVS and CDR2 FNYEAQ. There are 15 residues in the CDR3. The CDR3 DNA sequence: TGTGCCAGCAGCTTAGCACCAGGGGAGCCAGATACGCGGTATTTT. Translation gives CASSLAPGEPDTRYF. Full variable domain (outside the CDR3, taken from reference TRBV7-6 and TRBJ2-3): GAGVSQSPRYKVTKRGQDVALRCDPISGHVSLYWYRQALGQGPEFLTYFNYEAQQDKSGLPNDRFSAERPEGSISTLTIQRTEQRDSAMYRCASSLAPGEPDTRYFGPGTRLTVL.

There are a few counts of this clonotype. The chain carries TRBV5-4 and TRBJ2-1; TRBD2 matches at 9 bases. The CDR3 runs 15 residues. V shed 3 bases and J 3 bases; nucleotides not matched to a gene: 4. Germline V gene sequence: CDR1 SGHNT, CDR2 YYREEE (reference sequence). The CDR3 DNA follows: TGTGCCAGCAGCTCCGGGACTAGCATCTACAATGAGCAGTTCTTC. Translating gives CASSSGTSIYNEQFF.

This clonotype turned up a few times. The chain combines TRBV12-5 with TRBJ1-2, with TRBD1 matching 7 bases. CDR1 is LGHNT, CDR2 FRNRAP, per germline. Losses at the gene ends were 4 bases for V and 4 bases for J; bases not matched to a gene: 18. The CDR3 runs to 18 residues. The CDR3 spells CASGWDPGQHTSPYGYTF. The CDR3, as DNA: TGTGCTAGTGGTTGGGATCCGGGACAGCATACTTCCCCCTATGGCTACACCTTC.

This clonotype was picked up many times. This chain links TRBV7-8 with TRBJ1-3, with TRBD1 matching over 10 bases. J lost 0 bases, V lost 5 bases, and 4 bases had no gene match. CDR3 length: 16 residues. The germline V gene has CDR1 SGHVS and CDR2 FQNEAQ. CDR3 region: CASSGGQGSSGNTIYF. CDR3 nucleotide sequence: TGTGCCAGCAGCGGGGGACAGGGGAGCTCTGGAAACACCATATATTTT.

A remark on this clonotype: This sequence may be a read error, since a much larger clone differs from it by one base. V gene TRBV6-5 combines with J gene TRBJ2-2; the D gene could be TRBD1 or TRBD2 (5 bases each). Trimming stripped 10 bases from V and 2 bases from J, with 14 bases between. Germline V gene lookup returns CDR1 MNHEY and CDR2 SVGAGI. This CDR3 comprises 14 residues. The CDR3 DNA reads TGTGCCAACAATTTCCGGGACAACACCGGGGAGCTGTTTTTT. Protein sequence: CANNFRDNTGELFF.

CDR3 nucleotides: TGTGCCAGCAGTTACGCGGAGGGGGACTATGGCTACACCTTC. Translating gives CASSYAEGDYGYTF. J is TRBJ1-2 and V is TRBV6-8, with a possible D match to TRBD1 (6 bases). Trimming left V 2 bases short and J 3 bases short, with 10 bases between. CDR3 length: 14 residues. Germline loops: CDR1 MNHGY, CDR2 SAAAGT.

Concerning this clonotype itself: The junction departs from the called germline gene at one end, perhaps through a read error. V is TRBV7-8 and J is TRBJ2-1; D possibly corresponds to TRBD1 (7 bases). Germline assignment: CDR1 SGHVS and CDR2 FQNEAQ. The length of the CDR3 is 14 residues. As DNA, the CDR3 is TGTGTCAGCAGGAGGGGGCCAGAAAACAATGAGCAGTTCTTC. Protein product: CVSRRGPENNEQFF.

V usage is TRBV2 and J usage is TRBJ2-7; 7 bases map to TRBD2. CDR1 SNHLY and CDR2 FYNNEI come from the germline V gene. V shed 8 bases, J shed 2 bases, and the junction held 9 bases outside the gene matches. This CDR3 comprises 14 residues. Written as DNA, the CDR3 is TGTGCCAGCGGGGGGGGAGGGCCCACCTACGAGCAGTACGTC. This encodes CASGGGGPTYEQYV.

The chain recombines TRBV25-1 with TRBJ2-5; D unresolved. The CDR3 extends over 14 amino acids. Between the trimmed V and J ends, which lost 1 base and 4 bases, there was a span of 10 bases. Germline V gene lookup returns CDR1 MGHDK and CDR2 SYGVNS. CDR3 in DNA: TGTGCCAGCAGTGAATCGGAGCTGGGAGAGACCCAGTACTTC. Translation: CASSESELGETQYF.

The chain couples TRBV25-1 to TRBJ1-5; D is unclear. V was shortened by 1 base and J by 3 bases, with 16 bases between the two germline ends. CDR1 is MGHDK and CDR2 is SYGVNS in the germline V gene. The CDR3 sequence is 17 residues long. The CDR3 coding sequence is TGTGCCAGCAGTGAATGTTCTCCGGCTACACTCAATCAGCCCCAGCATTTT. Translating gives CASSECSPATLNQPQHF.

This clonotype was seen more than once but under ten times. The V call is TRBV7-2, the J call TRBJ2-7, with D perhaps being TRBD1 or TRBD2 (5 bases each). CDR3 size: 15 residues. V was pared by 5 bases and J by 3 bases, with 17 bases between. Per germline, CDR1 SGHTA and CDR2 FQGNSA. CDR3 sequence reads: CASSGRDRPIYEQYF. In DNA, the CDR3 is TGTGCCAGCAGCGGCCGGGACCGGCCCATCTACGAGCAGTACTTC.

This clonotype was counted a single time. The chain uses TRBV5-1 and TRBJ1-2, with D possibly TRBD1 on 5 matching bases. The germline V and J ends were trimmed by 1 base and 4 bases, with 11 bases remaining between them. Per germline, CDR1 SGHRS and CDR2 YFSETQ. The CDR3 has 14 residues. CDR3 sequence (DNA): TGCGCCAGCAGCTTGCCGACAGACGGCTATGGCTACACCTTC. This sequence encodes CASSLPTDGYGYTF.

CDR3 in DNA: TGTGCCAGCAGTTACGGGCCAGCGGGGGGCTTCTTAGCCAAAAACATTCAGTACTTC. Its protein product is CASSYGPAGGFLAKNIQYF. The chain recombines TRBV6-8 with TRBJ2-4, with 9 bases matching TRBD2. V gave up 2 bases and J gave up 0 bases; unmatched junction bases: 11. Germline V gene sequence: CDR1 MNHGY, CDR2 SAAAGT. CDR3 length equals 19 residues.

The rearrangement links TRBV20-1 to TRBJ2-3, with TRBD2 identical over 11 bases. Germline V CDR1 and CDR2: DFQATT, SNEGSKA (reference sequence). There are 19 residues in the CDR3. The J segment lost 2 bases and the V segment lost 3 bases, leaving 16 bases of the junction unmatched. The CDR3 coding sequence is TGCAGTGCTAGTAGTTCCGGGATAGCGGGGGGGCTATTCACAGATACGCAGTATTTT. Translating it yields CSASSSGIAGGLFTDTQYF.